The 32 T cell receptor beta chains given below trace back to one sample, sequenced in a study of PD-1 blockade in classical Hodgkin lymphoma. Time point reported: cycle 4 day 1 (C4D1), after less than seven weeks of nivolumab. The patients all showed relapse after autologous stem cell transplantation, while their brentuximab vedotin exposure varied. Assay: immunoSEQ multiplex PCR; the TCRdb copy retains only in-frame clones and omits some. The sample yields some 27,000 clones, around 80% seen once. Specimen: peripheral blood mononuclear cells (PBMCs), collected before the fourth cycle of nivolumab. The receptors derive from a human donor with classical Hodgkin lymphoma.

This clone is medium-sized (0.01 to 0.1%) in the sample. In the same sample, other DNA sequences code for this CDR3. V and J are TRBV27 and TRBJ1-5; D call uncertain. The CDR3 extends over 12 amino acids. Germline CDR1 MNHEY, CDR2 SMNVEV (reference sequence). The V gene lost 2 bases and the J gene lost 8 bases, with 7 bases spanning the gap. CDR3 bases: TGTGCCAGCAGTTTACTTGGGGAGCCCCAGCATTTT. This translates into CASSLLGEPQHF.

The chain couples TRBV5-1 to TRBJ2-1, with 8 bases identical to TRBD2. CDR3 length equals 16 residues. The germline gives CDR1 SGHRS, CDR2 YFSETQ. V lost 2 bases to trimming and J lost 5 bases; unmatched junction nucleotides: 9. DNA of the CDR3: TGCGCCAGCAGCTTACTCCCGGGACTAGGGAACAATGAGCAGTTCTTC. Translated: CASSLLPGLGNNEQFF. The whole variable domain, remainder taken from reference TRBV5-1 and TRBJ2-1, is KAGVTQTPRYLIKTRGQQVTLSCSPISGHRSVSWYQQTPGQGLQFLFEYFSETQRNKGNFPGRFSGRQFSNSRSEMNVSTLELGDSALYLCASSLLPGLGNNEQFFGPGTRLTVL.

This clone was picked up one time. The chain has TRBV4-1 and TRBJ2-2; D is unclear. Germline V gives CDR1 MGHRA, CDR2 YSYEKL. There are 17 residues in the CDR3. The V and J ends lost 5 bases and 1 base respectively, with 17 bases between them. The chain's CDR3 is CASSSRTRMGNTGELFF. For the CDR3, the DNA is TGCGCCAGCAGCTCGAGGACCCGAATGGGGAACACCGGGGAGCTGTTTTTT.

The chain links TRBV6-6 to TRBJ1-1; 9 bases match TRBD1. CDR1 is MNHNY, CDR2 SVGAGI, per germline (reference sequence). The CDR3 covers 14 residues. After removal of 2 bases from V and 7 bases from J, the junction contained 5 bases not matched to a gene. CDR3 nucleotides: TGTGCCAGCAGTTACCAGACAGGGGGATTTGAAGCTTTCTTT. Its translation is CASSYQTGGFEAFF.

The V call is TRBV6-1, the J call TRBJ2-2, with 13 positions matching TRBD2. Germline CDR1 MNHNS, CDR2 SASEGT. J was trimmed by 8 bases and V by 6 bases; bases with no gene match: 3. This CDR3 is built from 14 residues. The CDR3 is CASRTSGRTGELFF. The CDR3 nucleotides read TGTGCCAGCAGGACTAGCGGGAGGACAGGGGAGCTGTTTTTT.

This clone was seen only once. CDR3 nucleotides: TGTGCCAGCAGTTCACCGGGACAGGCGTCCACCTTC. Translated, it gives CASSSPGQASTF. J is TRBJ1-2 and V is TRBV6-1; 8 positions match TRBD1. Germline V gene sequence: CDR1 MNHNS, CDR2 SASEGT. The trim removed 5 bases at V and 13 bases at J, leaving 9 bases unmatched. The CDR3 has 12 amino acids.

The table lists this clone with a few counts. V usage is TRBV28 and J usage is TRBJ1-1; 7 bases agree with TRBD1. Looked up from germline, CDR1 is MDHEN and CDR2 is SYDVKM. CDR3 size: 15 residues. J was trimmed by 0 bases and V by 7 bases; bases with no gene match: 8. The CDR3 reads CASINAGQMNTEAFF. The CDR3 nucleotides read TGTGCCAGCATCAACGCGGGACAGATGAACACTGAAGCTTTCTTT.

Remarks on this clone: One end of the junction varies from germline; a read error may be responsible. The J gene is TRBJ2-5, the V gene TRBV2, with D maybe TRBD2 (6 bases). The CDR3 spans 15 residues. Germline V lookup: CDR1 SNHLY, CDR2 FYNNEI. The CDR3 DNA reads TGTGCCACCAGTGGCTCGGAGGGGTACCAAGAGACCCAGTACTTC. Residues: CATSGSEGYQETQYF.

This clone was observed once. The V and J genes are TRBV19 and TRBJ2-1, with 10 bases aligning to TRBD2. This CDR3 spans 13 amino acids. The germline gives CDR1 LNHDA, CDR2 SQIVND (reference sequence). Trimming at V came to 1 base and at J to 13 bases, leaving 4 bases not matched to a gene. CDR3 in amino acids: CASSIGLAGLQFF. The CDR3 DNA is TGTGCCAGTAGTATAGGACTAGCGGGCCTACAGTTCTTC.

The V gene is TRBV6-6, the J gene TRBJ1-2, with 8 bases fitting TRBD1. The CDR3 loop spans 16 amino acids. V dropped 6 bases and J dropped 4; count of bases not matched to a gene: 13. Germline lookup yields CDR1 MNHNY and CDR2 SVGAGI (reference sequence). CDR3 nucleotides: TGTGCCAGCAGGCAAAACGCACAGGGGGTTACCTATGGCTACACCTTC. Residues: CASRQNAQGVTYGYTF.

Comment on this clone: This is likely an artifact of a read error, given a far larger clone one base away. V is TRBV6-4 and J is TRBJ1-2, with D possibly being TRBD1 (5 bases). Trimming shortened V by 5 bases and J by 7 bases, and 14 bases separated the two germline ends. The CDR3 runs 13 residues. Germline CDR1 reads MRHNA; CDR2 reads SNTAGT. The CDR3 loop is CASSIGDAGGYTF. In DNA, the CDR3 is TGTGCCAGCAGTATAGGGGACGCAGGTGGCTACACCTTC.

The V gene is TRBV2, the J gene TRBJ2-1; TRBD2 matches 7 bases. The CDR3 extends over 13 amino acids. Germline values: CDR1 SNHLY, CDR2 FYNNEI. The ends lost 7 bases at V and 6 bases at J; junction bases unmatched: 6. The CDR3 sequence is CASKWRESNEQFF. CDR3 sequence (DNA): TGTGCCAGCAAATGGCGGGAGTCCAATGAGCAGTTCTTC.

The CDR3 coding sequence is TGTGCCACTCACGCCGGGACAGGAGATCAGCCCCAGCATTTT. It yields the protein CATHAGTGDQPQHF. The rearrangement joins TRBV19 to TRBJ1-5; 8 bases agree with TRBD1. V was pared by 10 bases and J by 5 bases, with 10 bases of the junction left unmatched. CDR3 size: 14 residues. In germline, CDR1 is LNHDA, CDR2 SQIVND (reference sequence).

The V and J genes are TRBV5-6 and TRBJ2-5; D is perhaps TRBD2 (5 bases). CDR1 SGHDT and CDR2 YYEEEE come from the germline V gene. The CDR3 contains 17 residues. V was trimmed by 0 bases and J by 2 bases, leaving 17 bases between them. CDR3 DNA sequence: TGTGCCAGCAGCTTGGCGCCTGGGTGGGCGGGTCAAGAGACCCAGTACTTC. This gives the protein CASSLAPGWAGQETQYF.

CDR3 coding DNA: TGCGCCAGCAGCTCGGGACAGGGTCGAGGCTACACCTTC. As protein: CASSSGQGRGYTF. The rearrangement uses TRBV5-1 and TRBJ1-2, with TRBD1 matching over 9 bases. The CDR3 length is 13 residues. Trimming removed 3 bases from V and 8 bases from J; junction bases left unmatched: 5. From germline, CDR1 is SGHRS and CDR2 YFSETQ.

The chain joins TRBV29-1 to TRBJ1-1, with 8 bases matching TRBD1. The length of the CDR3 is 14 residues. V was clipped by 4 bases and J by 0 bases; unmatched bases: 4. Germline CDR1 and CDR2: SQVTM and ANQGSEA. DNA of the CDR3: TGCAGCGTTGGACAGGGGTTGGTGAACACTGAAGCTTTCTTT. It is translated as CSVGQGLVNTEAFF.

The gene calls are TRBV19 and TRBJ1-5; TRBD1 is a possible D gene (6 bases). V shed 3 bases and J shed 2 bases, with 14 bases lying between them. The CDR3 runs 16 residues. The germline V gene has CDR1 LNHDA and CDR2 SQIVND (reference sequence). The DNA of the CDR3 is TGTGCCAGTAGTATCGTACAGGGACTTGGCAATCAGCCCCAGCATTTT. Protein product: CASSIVQGLGNQPQHF.

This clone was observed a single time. CDR3 DNA sequence: TGTGCCAGCAGTCCACAGGGTTCTGGGGCCAACGTCCTGACTTTC. Translating gives CASSPQGSGANVLTF. The chain recombines TRBV28 with TRBJ2-6; tentative D call: TRBD1 (6 bases). This CDR3 is built from 15 residues. V lost 5 bases and J 1 base, leaving 9 bases between the germline ends. The V gene's germline CDR1 is MDHEN and CDR2 SYDVKM. Drawing the rest from reference TRBV28 and TRBJ2-6, the complete variable domain is DVKVTQSSRYLVKRTGEKVFLECVQDMDHENMFWYRQDPGLGLRLIYFSYDVKMKEKGDIPEGYSVSREKKERFSLILESASTNQTSMYLCASSPQGSGANVLTFGAGSRLTVL.

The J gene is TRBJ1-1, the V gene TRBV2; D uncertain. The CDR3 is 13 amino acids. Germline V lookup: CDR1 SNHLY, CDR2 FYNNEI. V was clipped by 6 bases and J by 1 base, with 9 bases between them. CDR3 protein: CASRERQNTEAFF. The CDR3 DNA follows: TGTGCCAGCAGGGAACGGCAGAACACTGAAGCTTTCTTT.

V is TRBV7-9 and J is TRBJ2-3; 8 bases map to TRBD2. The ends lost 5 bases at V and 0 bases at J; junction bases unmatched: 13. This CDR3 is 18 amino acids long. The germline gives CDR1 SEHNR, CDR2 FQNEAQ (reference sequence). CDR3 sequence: CASSPSLLAGSSTDTQYF. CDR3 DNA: TGTGCCAGCAGCCCATCACTATTAGCGGGATCTAGCACAGATACGCAGTATTTT.

The CDR3 bases are TGTGCCATCACAGCGGGACTAGCAGTCGAGCAGTACTTC. Encoded protein: CAITAGLAVEQYF. The chain links TRBV10-3 to TRBJ2-7, with 9 bases aligning to TRBD2. The ends lost 7 bases at V and 6 bases at J; junction bases unmatched: 7. The CDR3 contains 13 residues. CDR1 and CDR2 from the germline V gene are ENHRY and SYGVKD.

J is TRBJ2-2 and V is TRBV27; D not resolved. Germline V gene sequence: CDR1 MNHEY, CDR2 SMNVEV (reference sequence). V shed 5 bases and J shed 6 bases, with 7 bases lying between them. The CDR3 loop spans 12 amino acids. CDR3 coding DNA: TGTGCCAGCAGTAGGGTCGCCGGGGAGCTGTTTTTT. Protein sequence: CASSRVAGELFF.

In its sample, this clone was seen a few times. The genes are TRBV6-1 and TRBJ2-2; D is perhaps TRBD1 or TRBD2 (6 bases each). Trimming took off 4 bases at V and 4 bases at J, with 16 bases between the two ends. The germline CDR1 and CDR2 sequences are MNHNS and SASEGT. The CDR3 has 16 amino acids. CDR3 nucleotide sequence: TGTGCCAGCAGTGTTATTGGCGGAGGGGGCACCGGGGAGCTGTTTTTT. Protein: CASSVIGGGGTGELFF.

The CDR3 reads CASSMGGGTGANVLTF. The CDR3 DNA reads TGTGCCAGTAGTATGGGCGGGGGTACCGGGGCCAACGTCCTGACTTTC. The V and J genes are TRBV19 and TRBJ2-6; 7 bases match TRBD2. This CDR3 spans 16 amino acids. V trimming: 3 bases; J trimming: 4 bases; junction bases outside the gene matches: 6. The V gene's germline CDR1 is LNHDA and CDR2 SQIVND (reference sequence).

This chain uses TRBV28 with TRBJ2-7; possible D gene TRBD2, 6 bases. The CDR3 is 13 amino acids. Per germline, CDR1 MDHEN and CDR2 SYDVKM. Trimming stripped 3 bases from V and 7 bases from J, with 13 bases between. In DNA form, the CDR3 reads TGTGCCAGCAGTTTCGACCTACGGGGGGAGCAGTACTTC. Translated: CASSFDLRGEQYF.

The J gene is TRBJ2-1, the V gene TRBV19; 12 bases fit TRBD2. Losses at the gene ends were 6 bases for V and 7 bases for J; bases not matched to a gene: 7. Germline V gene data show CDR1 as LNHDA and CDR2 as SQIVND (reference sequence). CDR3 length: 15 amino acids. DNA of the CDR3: TGTGCCAGTAGCCCACTAGCGGGGGGTTTGAATGAGCAGTTCTTC. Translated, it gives CASSPLAGGLNEQFF.

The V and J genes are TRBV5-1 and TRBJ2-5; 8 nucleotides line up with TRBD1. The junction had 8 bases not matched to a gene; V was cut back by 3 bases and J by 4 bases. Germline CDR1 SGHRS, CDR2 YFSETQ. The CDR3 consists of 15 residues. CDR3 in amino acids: CASSSGQGMRETQYF. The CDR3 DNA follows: TGCGCCAGCAGCTCCGGACAGGGTATGAGAGAGACCCAGTACTTC. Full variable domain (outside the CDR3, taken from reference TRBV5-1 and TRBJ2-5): KAGVTQTPRYLIKTRGQQVTLSCSPISGHRSVSWYQQTPGQGLQFLFEYFSETQRNKGNFPGRFSGRQFSNSRSEMNVSTLELGDSALYLCASSSGQGMRETQYFGPGTRLLVL.

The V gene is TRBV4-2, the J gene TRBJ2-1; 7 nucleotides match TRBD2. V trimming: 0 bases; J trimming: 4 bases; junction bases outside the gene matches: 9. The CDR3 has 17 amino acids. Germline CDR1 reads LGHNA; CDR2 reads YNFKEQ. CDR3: CASSQDRLADIYNEQFF. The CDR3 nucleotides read TGTGCCAGCAGCCAAGATCGTCTAGCGGATATATACAATGAGCAGTTCTTC.

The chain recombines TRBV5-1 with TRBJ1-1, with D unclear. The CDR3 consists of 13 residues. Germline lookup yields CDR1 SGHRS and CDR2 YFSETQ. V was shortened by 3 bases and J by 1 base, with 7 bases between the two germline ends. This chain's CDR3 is CASSWEANTEAFF. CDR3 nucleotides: TGCGCCAGCAGCTGGGAAGCGAACACTGAAGCTTTCTTT. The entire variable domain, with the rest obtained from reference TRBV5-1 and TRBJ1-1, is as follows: KAGVTQTPRYLIKTRGQQVTLSCSPISGHRSVSWYQQTPGQGLQFLFEYFSETQRNKGNFPGRFSGRQFSNSRSEMNVSTLELGDSALYLCASSWEANTEAFFGQGTRLTVV.

CDR3 in DNA: TGTGCCAGCAGCGACGAGGGACAGCAAGAGACCCAGTACTTC. It specifies CASSDEGQQETQYF. The rearrangement links TRBV21-1 to TRBJ2-5; TRBD1, the D gene given by the table, was not confirmed from the DNA. TRBV21-1 is annotated as a pseudogene. This CDR3 contains 14 residues.

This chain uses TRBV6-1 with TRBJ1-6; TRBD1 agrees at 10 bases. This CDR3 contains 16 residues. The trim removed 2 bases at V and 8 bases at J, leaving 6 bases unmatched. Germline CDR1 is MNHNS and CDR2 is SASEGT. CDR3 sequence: CASSERGQGLDSPLHF. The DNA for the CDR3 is TGTGCCAGCAGTGAACGGGGACAGGGGTTAGATTCACCCCTCCACTTT.

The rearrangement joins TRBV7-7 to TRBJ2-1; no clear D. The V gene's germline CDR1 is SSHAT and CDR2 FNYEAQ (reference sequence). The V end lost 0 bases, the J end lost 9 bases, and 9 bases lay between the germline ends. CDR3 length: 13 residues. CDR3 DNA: TGTGCCAGCAGCTTAGCGCAAGGCACTGAGCAGTTCTTC. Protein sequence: CASSLAQGTEQFF.